The entry below describes one T cell receptor beta chain. This table comes from immunoSEQ multiplex PCR, and its TCRdb copy is limited to in-frame clones, with some not included. The sample includes about 380,000 clones, roughly 96% seen only once; the top ten take about 0.32%. The data belong to a study of shared clonotypes between healthy human individuals. Sequenced sample: memory CD8+ T cells sorted from blood. This sample's subset: CD45RO+ cells pooled with CCR7-negative TemRA cells. This receptor was obtained from a man between 25 and 39 years old in good health.

The CDR3 coding sequence is TGTGCCAGCTCTAAAGGAGACTACAACACCGGGGAGCTGTTTTTT. Encoded protein: CASSKGDYNTGELFF. This chain connects TRBV19 to TRBJ2-2, with a weak D call TRBD2 (5 bases). V lost 9 bases and J 2 bases, leaving 16 bases between the germline ends. In germline, CDR1 is LNHDA, CDR2 SQIVND (reference sequence). The CDR3 is 15 amino acids.